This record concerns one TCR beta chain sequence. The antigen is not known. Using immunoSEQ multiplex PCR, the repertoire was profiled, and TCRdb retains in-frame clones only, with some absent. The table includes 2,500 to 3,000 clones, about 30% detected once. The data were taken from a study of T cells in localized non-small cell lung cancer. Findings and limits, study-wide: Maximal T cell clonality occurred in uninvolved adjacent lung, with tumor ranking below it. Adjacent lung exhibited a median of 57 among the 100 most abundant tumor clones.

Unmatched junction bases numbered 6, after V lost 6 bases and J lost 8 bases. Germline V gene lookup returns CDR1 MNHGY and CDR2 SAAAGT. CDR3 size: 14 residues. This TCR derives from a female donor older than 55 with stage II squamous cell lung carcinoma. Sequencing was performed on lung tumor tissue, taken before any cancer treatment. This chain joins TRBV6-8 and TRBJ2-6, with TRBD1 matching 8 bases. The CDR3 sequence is CASRDRGITNVLTF. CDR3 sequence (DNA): TGTGCCAGCAGAGACAGGGGAATTACCAACGTCCTGACTTTC.